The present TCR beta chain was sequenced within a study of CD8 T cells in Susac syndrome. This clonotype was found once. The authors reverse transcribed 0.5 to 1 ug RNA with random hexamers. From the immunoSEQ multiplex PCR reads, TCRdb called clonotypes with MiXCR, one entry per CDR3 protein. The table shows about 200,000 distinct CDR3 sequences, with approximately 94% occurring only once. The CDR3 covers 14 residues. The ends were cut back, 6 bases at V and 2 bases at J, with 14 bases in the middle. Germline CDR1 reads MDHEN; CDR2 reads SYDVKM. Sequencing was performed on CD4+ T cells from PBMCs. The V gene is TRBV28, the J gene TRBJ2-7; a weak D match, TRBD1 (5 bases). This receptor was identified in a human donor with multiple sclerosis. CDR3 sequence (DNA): TGTGCCAGCAGCTGGCGACAGTCTCCCTACGAGCAGTACTTC. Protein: CASSWRQSPYEQYF.